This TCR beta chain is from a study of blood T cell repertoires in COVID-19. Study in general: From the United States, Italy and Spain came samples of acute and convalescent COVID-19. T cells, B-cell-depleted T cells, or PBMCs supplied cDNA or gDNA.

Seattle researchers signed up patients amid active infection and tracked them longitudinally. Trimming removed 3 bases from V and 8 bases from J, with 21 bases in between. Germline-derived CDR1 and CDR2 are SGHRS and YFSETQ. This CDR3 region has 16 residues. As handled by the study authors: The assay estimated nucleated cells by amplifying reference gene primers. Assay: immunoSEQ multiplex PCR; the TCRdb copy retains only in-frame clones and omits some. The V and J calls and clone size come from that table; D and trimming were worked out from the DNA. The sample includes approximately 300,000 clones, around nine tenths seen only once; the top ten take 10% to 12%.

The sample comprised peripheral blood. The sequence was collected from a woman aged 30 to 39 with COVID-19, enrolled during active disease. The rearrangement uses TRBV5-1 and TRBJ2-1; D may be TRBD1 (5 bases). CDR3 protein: CASSWGHGSAFDEQFF. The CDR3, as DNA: TGCGCCAGCAGCTGGGGCCATGGCTCGGCCTTTGATGAGCAGTTCTTC.